Described below is a single TCR beta chain sequence and its context. Trimming removed 4 bases from V and 1 base from J, with 17 bases in between. This CDR3 region has 16 residues. Per the germline V gene, CDR1 is SGHDT and CDR2 is YYEEEE. Libraries were prepared by immunoSEQ multiplex PCR; TCRdb keeps only in-frame clonotypes and omits some of them. The repertoire consists of 60,000 to 75,000 clones, with around 67% occurring once and the leading ten covering approximately 4.5%. The data stem from a study of T cells in tumors after PD-1 blockade. The V call is TRBV5-6, the J call TRBJ1-2, with a weak D call TRBD1 (6 bases). The source of this sequence is a human donor with basal cell carcinoma. The sequenced sample was PBMCs, obtained after anti-PD-1 treatment. Here the CDR3 reads CASSSSDSNFNYGYTF. The CDR3 DNA is TGTGCCAGCAGCAGTTCGGACAGCAACTTTAACTATGGCTACACCTTC.